These T cell receptor beta chains were read from a single sample in a study of blood T cell repertoires in COVID-19. The method was immunoSEQ multiplex PCR; TCRdb's version includes in-frame clones alone and lacks a portion of them. Of tens of thousands of clones listed, 90% to 95% are singletons. Input material: peripheral blood. The receptors stem from a woman between 50 and 59 years old in a cohort sampled during active COVID-19. CDR3s include the opening cysteine and the closing phenylalanine or tryptophan. Each record gives: CDR3 protein, CDR3 DNA, J gene, clone size, V gene, D gene. The D gene is left open where the match is weak. Where a row states a size, it is once, few, many or the class of an expanded clone; other rows omit it.

CASSEAWTPRSEQYF	TGTGCCAGCAGTGAAGCATGGACACCTCGCAGCGAGCAGTACTTC	TRBJ2-7	NA	TRBV6-1	NA
CASRETRVLNTEAFF	TGTGCCAGCAGGGAGACGAGAGTACTTAACACTGAAGCTTTCTTT	TRBJ1-1	NA	TRBV2	NA
CASSLLLAGNNEQFF	TGTGCCAGCAGCTTGTTACTAGCGGGTAACAATGAGCAGTTCTTC	TRBJ2-1	NA	TRBV5-4	TRBD2
CASSRLVTDTQYF	TGTGCCAGCAGCCGACTAGTTACAGATACGCAGTATTTT	TRBJ2-3	NA	TRBV3-1/TRBV3-2	NA
CAGAGAEDYEQYF	TGTGCCGGCGCAGGGGCCGAGGACTACGAGCAGTACTTC	TRBJ2-7	NA	TRBV2	NA
CASKNRDNTEAFF	TGTGCCAGCAAGAACAGGGATAACACTGAAGCTTTCTTT	TRBJ1-1	NA	TRBV6-5	NA
CASSYWGGSSYNSPLHF	TGTGCCAGCAGCTATTGGGGGGGAAGCTCCTATAATTCACCCCTCCACTTT	TRBJ1-6	NA	TRBV5-6	NA
CASSLRGSYGYTF	TGTGCCAGCAGTTTAAGGGGCTCCTATGGCTACACCTTC	TRBJ1-2	NA	TRBV27	NA
CASSESGTTAVWGYTF	TGCGCCAGCAGTGAGTCGGGGACAACAGCGGTTTGGGGCTACACCTTC	TRBJ1-2	NA	TRBV10-2	NA
CASSESSRPYNEQFF	TGTGCCAGCAGTGAATCTAGTAGACCCTACAATGAGCAGTTCTTC	TRBJ2-1	NA	TRBV25-1	NA
CASSPRQGALNRYGYTF	TGTGCCAGTAGTCCTCGACAGGGGGCACTCAACAGATATGGCTACACCTTC	TRBJ1-2	NA	TRBV19	TRBD1
CASSLGLAGPDTQYF	TGTGCCAGCAGCCTGGGACTAGCGGGACCAGATACGCAGTATTTT	TRBJ2-3	NA	TRBV11-3	TRBD2
CASSRGDGTAPYSNQPQHF	TGCGCCAGCAGCAGGGGAGACGGGACAGCCCCCTATAGCAATCAGCCCCAGCATTTT	TRBJ1-5	NA	TRBV4-1	TRBD1
CASSTVFSRGLEKLFF	TGTGCCAGTAGTACGGTTTTCTCTCGGGGTCTCGAAAAACTGTTTTTT	TRBJ1-4	NA	TRBV19	NA
CASSYSKDTGANVLTF	TGTGCCAGCAGTTACTCAAAGGACACTGGGGCCAACGTCCTGACTTTC	TRBJ2-6	NA	TRBV6-6	NA
CASSPGRLETQYF	TGTGCCAGCTCTCCAGGGAGACTAGAGACCCAGTACTTC	TRBJ2-5	NA	TRBV18	NA
CSVYSGTGVVTEAFF	TGCAGCGTTTATTCCGGGACAGGGGTTGTCACTGAAGCTTTCTTT	TRBJ1-1	NA	TRBV29-1	TRBD1
CASSLASESSYNEQFF	TGTGCCAGCAGTTTAGCTAGCGAGAGCTCCTACAATGAGCAGTTCTTC	TRBJ2-1	NA	TRBV28	NA
CASTPRGIYGYTF	TGTGCCAGCACCCCCCGGGGGATCTATGGCTACACCTTC	TRBJ1-2	few	TRBV6-5	NA
CASSRLAAGNTEAFF	TGTGCCAGCAGCCGTCTCGCGGCCGGGAACACTGAAGCTTTCTTT	TRBJ1-1	NA	TRBV3-1/TRBV3-2	NA
CASSLQGETQYF	TGCGCCAGCAGCTTGCAGGGGGAGACCCAGTACTTC	TRBJ2-5	NA	TRBV5-1	NA
CASSFGTGGDYGYTF	TGTGCCAGCAGTTTTGGGACAGGGGGCGACTATGGCTACACCTTC	TRBJ1-2	NA	TRBV27	TRBD1
CASSQGGVGEQYF	TGTGCCAGCAGCCAAGGGGGAGTAGGGGAGCAGTACTTC	TRBJ2-7	NA	TRBV3-1/TRBV3-2	NA
CASSPRFVIGNTIYF	TGTGCCAGTAGTCCCCGATTCGTCATCGGGAACACCATATATTTT	TRBJ1-3	NA	TRBV19	NA
CASSFNRDGELFF	TGCGCCAGCAGCTTCAACAGGGACGGGGAGCTGTTTTTT	TRBJ2-2	NA	TRBV5-1	NA
CASSPPGETQYF	TGTGCCAGCAGTCCACCCGGGGAGACCCAGTACTTC	TRBJ2-5	NA	TRBV11-3	NA
CASSHLDRGNYGYTF	TGTGCCAGCAGCCATCTCGACAGGGGTAACTATGGCTACACCTTC	TRBJ1-2	once	TRBV3-1/TRBV3-2	TRBD1
CATSDSTGPYEQYF	TGTGCCACCAGTGACTCTACAGGCCCCTACGAGCAGTACTTC	TRBJ2-7	NA	TRBV24-1	NA
CASSDYRGSNQPQHF	TGCGCCAGCAGCGACTATAGGGGGAGCAATCAGCCCCAGCATTTT	TRBJ1-5	NA	TRBV4-1	NA
CASSMGTGFYGYTF	TGTGCCAGTAGTATGGGGACAGGGTTCTATGGCTACACCTTC	TRBJ1-2	NA	TRBV19	TRBD1
CASSKLGDTAYEQYF	TGTGCCAGTAGTAAGCTCGGGGACACGGCCTACGAGCAGTACTTC	TRBJ2-7	NA	TRBV19	NA
CAIPDRGNEKLFF	TGTGCCATCCCGGACAGGGGGAATGAAAAACTGTTTTTT	TRBJ1-4	NA	TRBV28	TRBD1
CASSSPGQGNQETQYF	TGTGCCAGCAGCTCCCCGGGACAGGGCAATCAAGAGACCCAGTACTTC	TRBJ2-5	NA	TRBV5-4	TRBD1
CASRGQALGAFF	TGTGCCAGCAGGGGACAGGCCCTTGGGGCTTTCTTT	TRBJ1-1	NA	TRBV25-1	TRBD1
CASSFRGREQFF	TGTGCCAGCAGCTTTAGGGGTCGTGAGCAGTTCTTC	TRBJ2-1	NA	TRBV5-6	NA
CASSLFGQGEFGTDTQYF	TGTGCCAGCAGTTTGTTTGGACAGGGGGAATTTGGGACAGATACGCAGTATTTT	TRBJ2-3	NA	TRBV2	TRBD1
CASSSTGTGGETQYF	TGCGCCAGCAGCTCGACCGGGACAGGCGGGGAGACCCAGTACTTC	TRBJ2-5	NA	TRBV5-1	TRBD1
CASSQGSGGTEAFF	TGTGCCAGCAGCCAAGGCTCGGGTGGGACTGAAGCTTTCTTT	TRBJ1-1	NA	TRBV3-1/TRBV3-2	NA
CASSTGTGPNQPQHF	TGTGCCAGCAGTACCGGGACAGGACCGAATCAGCCCCAGCATTTT	TRBJ1-5	once	TRBV27	TRBD1
CASSQDPPAGGNQPQHF	TGCGCCAGCAGCCAAGACCCCCCGGCCGGCGGTAATCAGCCCCAGCATTTT	TRBJ1-5	NA	TRBV4-1	NA
CASSLSPQANTEAFF	TGTGCCAGCAGTTTATCGCCCCAGGCGAACACTGAAGCTTTCTTT	TRBJ1-1	NA	TRBV27	NA
CATSDHGTGGNEQYF	TGTGCCACCAGTGACCACGGGACAGGGGGCAACGAGCAGTACTTC	TRBJ2-7	NA	TRBV24-1	TRBD1
CASSQTGSRPLHF	TGCGCCAGCAGCCAGACAGGGTCGAGGCCCCTCCACTTT	TRBJ1-6	NA	TRBV4-1	TRBD1
CASLQGGTEAFF	TGTGCCAGTCTGCAGGGGGGCACTGAAGCTTTCTTT	TRBJ1-1	NA	TRBV6-5	TRBD1
CASSYGRTEAFF	TGTGCCAGCAGTTACGGGAGGACTGAAGCTTTCTTT	TRBJ1-1	once	TRBV6-6	NA
CASTRRTRLNTEAFF	TGTGCCAGCACCAGGCGGACAAGATTAAACACTGAAGCTTTCTTT	TRBJ1-1	NA	TRBV6-5	NA
CASSPSGSLSAFF	TGTGCCAGCAGCCCGTCGGGTAGTCTGTCAGCTTTCTTT	TRBJ1-1	NA	TRBV5-6	NA
CASSQEDGNNGYTF	TGCGCCAGCAGCCAAGAAGACGGGAACAATGGCTACACCTTC	TRBJ1-2	NA	TRBV4-1	NA
CASSPQGNQPQHF	TGTGCCAGTAGCCCACAGGGCAATCAGCCCCAGCATTTT	TRBJ1-5	NA	TRBV19	NA
CASRTEGSYEQYF	TGTGCCAGCAGAACGGAGGGGTCCTACGAGCAGTACTTC	TRBJ2-7	NA	TRBV6-5	NA